The rows below give T cell receptor beta chains drawn from one sample of a study of shared clonotypes between healthy human individuals. Clones were sequenced by immunoSEQ multiplex PCR, and TCRdb holds only the in-frame ones, with some missing. The sample lists 450,000 to 500,000 clones; 65% to 85% were seen once. The sample consisted of PBMCs. The receptors come from a woman in her forties in good health. Some clones in this sample may be carry-over from other donors' samples. CDR3s include the opening cysteine and the closing phenylalanine or tryptophan. The D gene is left open where the match is weak. Not all rows give a size; the values are once, few, many and, for expanded clones, a class.

abundance: many; j_gene: TRBJ1-1; v_gene: TRBV19; d_gene: .; CDR3nt: TGTGCCAGTAGCACGCCGGGGACCAACACTGAAGCTTTCTTT; CDR3aa: CASSTPGTNTEAFF
abundance: once; j_gene: TRBJ1-2; v_gene: TRBV4-3; d_gene: .; CDR3nt: TGCGCCAGCAGCCAAGATTCGGGCAGGGTGGGCGGCTACACCTTC; CDR3aa: CASSQDSGRVGGYTF
abundance: .; j_gene: TRBJ2-1; v_gene: TRBV2; d_gene: .; CDR3nt: TGTGCCAGCAGTGTGGCTTTAGCGTCCTACAATGAGCAGTTCTTC; CDR3aa: CASSVALASYNEQFF
abundance: .; j_gene: TRBJ2-3; v_gene: TRBV9; d_gene: TRBD2; CDR3nt: TGTGCCAGCAGCGAAAGACTAGCGGGAATCACAGATACGCAGTATTTT; CDR3aa: CASSERLAGITDTQYF
abundance: .; j_gene: TRBJ2-3; v_gene: TRBV7-9; d_gene: .; CDR3nt: TGTGCCAGCAGCTTAAGACAGCGCCCTTGGGATACGCAGTATTTT; CDR3aa: CASSLRQRPWDTQYF
abundance: .; j_gene: TRBJ1-5; v_gene: TRBV2; d_gene: TRBD1; CDR3nt: TGTGCCAGCAGTGTAGGGACAGGGAATCAGCCCCAGCATTTT; CDR3aa: CASSVGTGNQPQHF
abundance: .; j_gene: TRBJ1-4; v_gene: TRBV2; d_gene: .; CDR3nt: TGTGCCAGCAGTGGACCCGGGGGCAGGCGGCGGGAAAAACTGTTTTTT; CDR3aa: CASSGPGGRRREKLFF
abundance: .; j_gene: TRBJ2-5; v_gene: TRBV5-1; d_gene: TRBD2; CDR3nt: TGCGCCAGCAGCTTGGAGGCTAGCGGAGCCCAAGAGACCCAGTACTTC; CDR3aa: CASSLEASGAQETQYF
abundance: .; j_gene: TRBJ1-1; v_gene: TRBV6-5; d_gene: .; CDR3nt: TGTGCCAGCAGTTACCTCGGTGAAGCTTTCTTT; CDR3aa: CASSYLGEAFF
abundance: .; j_gene: TRBJ1-3; v_gene: TRBV5-5; d_gene: .; CDR3nt: TGTGCCAGCAGCTTGGTTGGGGAACCTGGAAACACCATATATTTT; CDR3aa: CASSLVGEPGNTIYF
abundance: once; j_gene: TRBJ2-5; v_gene: TRBV11-2; d_gene: .; CDR3nt: TGTGCCAGCAGCTTTGGGTTTCAAGAGACCCAGTACTTC; CDR3aa: CASSFGFQETQYF
abundance: .; j_gene: TRBJ2-2; v_gene: TRBV28; d_gene: .; CDR3nt: TGTGCCAGCAGTTTCGGGGGTGGGGGGGGCGCGAACACCGGGGAGCTGTTTTTT; CDR3aa: CASSFGGGGGANTGELFF
abundance: .; j_gene: TRBJ2-2; v_gene: TRBV7-3; d_gene: .; CDR3nt: TGTGCCAGCAGCGTGGGATGGGACACCGGGGAGCTGTTTTTT; CDR3aa: CASSVGWDTGELFF
abundance: .; j_gene: TRBJ1-1; v_gene: TRBV2; d_gene: TRBD1; CDR3nt: TGTGCCATCGGACAGGGTAGGAGCACTGAAGCTTTCTTT; CDR3aa: CAIGQGRSTEAFF
abundance: many; j_gene: TRBJ2-7; v_gene: TRBV11-2; d_gene: .; CDR3nt: TGTGCCAGCAGCTTAAATCCGGGCGTCGAGCAGTACTTC; CDR3aa: CASSLNPGVEQYF
abundance: few; j_gene: TRBJ1-2; v_gene: TRBV2; d_gene: .; CDR3nt: TGTGCCAGCAGTGTCAGGGGAGATGGCTACACCTTC; CDR3aa: CASSVRGDGYTF
abundance: .; j_gene: TRBJ2-2; v_gene: TRBV28; d_gene: TRBD2; CDR3nt: TGTGCCAGCGCCTTGGGGGGCGGGAGGATCACCGGGGAGCTGTTTTTT; CDR3aa: CASALGGGRITGELFF
abundance: .; j_gene: TRBJ2-7; v_gene: TRBV5-6; d_gene: .; CDR3nt: TGTGCCAGCAGCTCAATCTTCTACGAGCAGTACTTC; CDR3aa: CASSSIFYEQYF
abundance: .; j_gene: TRBJ2-1; v_gene: TRBV19; d_gene: .; CDR3nt: TGTGCCAGTAGTATATCACTAGCCGTTTACAATGAGCAGTTCTTC; CDR3aa: CASSISLAVYNEQFF
abundance: once; j_gene: TRBJ2-7; v_gene: TRBV6-5; d_gene: .; CDR3nt: TGTGCCAGCTATCCCCCGGCCGCCCCGTACGAGCAGTACTTC; CDR3aa: CASYPPAAPYEQYF
abundance: .; j_gene: TRBJ2-5; v_gene: TRBV29-1; d_gene: .; CDR3nt: TGCAGCGTTGGCGCTGTCGGACCGGGGGAGACCCAGTACTTC; CDR3aa: CSVGAVGPGETQYF
abundance: .; j_gene: TRBJ1-2; v_gene: TRBV27; d_gene: .; CDR3nt: TGTGCCAGCAGTTTATCCGCGGCAGGGCTTAACTATGGCTACACCTTC; CDR3aa: CASSLSAAGLNYGYTF
abundance: .; j_gene: TRBJ1-1; v_gene: TRBV5-6; d_gene: .; CDR3nt: TGTGCCAGCAGCTTGGCCAGGCTGAACACTGAAGCTTTCTTT; CDR3aa: CASSLARLNTEAFF
abundance: .; j_gene: TRBJ2-1; v_gene: TRBV5-4; d_gene: TRBD2; CDR3nt: TGTGCCAGCAGCAGTAGCGGGTCGTACAATGAGCAGTTCTTC; CDR3aa: CASSSSGSYNEQFF
abundance: .; j_gene: TRBJ2-1; v_gene: TRBV6-1; d_gene: TRBD2; CDR3nt: TGTGCCAGCAGTGTCCGACTAGCGGGAGGCCATGAGCAGTTCTTC; CDR3aa: CASSVRLAGGHEQFF
abundance: once; j_gene: TRBJ1-3; v_gene: TRBV6-6; d_gene: .; CDR3nt: TGTGCCAGCAGTTACTCGGTAAACACCATATATTTT; CDR3aa: CASSYSVNTIYF
abundance: .; j_gene: TRBJ1-2; v_gene: TRBV7-9; d_gene: TRBD1; CDR3nt: TGTGCCAGCAGCCCAACGGACAGGGAGAACTATGGCTACACCTTC; CDR3aa: CASSPTDRENYGYTF
abundance: .; j_gene: TRBJ2-3; v_gene: TRBV29-1; d_gene: TRBD2; CDR3nt: TGCAGCGTTGAATCCCGGACGGGAGGGCAGTATTTT; CDR3aa: CSVESRTGGQYF
abundance: .; j_gene: TRBJ2-7; v_gene: TRBV6-1; d_gene: TRBD2; CDR3nt: TGTGCCAGCAGTGAAGGGGTAGCGGGCTCCTACGAGCAGTACTTC; CDR3aa: CASSEGVAGSYEQYF
abundance: once; j_gene: TRBJ2-3; v_gene: TRBV6-6; d_gene: TRBD2; CDR3nt: TGTGCCAGCAGCCGTGGACTAGCCACAGATACGCAGTATTTT; CDR3aa: CASSRGLATDTQYF
abundance: few; j_gene: TRBJ2-1; v_gene: TRBV6-5; d_gene: .; CDR3nt: TGTGCCAGCATTTATAGCGGTTCAAGCTCCTACAATGAGCAGTTCTTC; CDR3aa: CASIYSGSSSYNEQFF
abundance: .; j_gene: TRBJ2-7; v_gene: TRBV6-6; d_gene: .; CDR3nt: TGTGCCAGCGGAGGGCTCTTACAGGGAGCCGAGCAGTACTTC; CDR3aa: CASGGLLQGAEQYF
abundance: .; j_gene: TRBJ1-2; v_gene: TRBV2; d_gene: .; CDR3nt: TGTGCCAGCAGTGTGGAACAGGACTATGGCTACACCTTC; CDR3aa: CASSVEQDYGYTF
abundance: .; j_gene: TRBJ2-1; v_gene: TRBV15; d_gene: TRBD2; CDR3nt: TGTGCCACCAGCAGCGGACTAGTGAATGAGCAGTTCTTC; CDR3aa: CATSSGLVNEQFF
abundance: .; j_gene: TRBJ2-5; v_gene: TRBV4-1; d_gene: TRBD2; CDR3nt: TGCGCCAGCAGCCAAGATATTTCAGGGGTGACTAGCGGGACCCAAGAGACCCAGTACTTC; CDR3aa: CASSQDISGVTSGTQETQYF
abundance: .; j_gene: TRBJ2-2; v_gene: TRBV29-1; d_gene: TRBD2; CDR3nt: TGCAGCGTTAGCGGGGCGAACACCGGGGAGCTGTTTTTT; CDR3aa: CSVSGANTGELFF
abundance: .; j_gene: TRBJ1-3; v_gene: TRBV7-2; d_gene: .; CDR3nt: TGTGCCAGCAGCTTAGCGGCCGGGCAGCCCTCGGAAGATTTT; CDR3aa: CASSLAAGQPSEDF
abundance: .; j_gene: TRBJ2-7; v_gene: TRBV7-8; d_gene: TRBD2; CDR3nt: TGTGCCAGCAGCTTTGCTAGCGGGGCCTACGAGCAGTACTTC; CDR3aa: CASSFASGAYEQYF
abundance: .; j_gene: TRBJ1-5; v_gene: TRBV4-1; d_gene: .; CDR3nt: TGCGCCAGCAGCCACACAGGATATAGCAATCAGCCCCAGCATTTT; CDR3aa: CASSHTGYSNQPQHF
abundance: .; j_gene: TRBJ2-2; v_gene: TRBV19; d_gene: TRBD1; CDR3nt: TGTGCCAGTGCCGGACAGGGGGATCACGGGGAGCTGTTTTTT; CDR3aa: CASAGQGDHGELFF
abundance: .; j_gene: TRBJ2-7; v_gene: TRBV27; d_gene: TRBD1; CDR3nt: TGTGCCAGCAGCCACGGACAGGGGAGCTACGAGCAGTACTTC; CDR3aa: CASSHGQGSYEQYF
abundance: .; j_gene: TRBJ1-5; v_gene: TRBV15; d_gene: .; CDR3nt: TGTGCCACCAGACCGGGGCTTGATGGTCAGCCCCAGCATTTT; CDR3aa: CATRPGLDGQPQHF
abundance: .; j_gene: TRBJ1-4; v_gene: TRBV11-2; d_gene: .; CDR3nt: TGTGCCAGCAGCAGAGGACGGAATGAAAAACTGTTTTTT; CDR3aa: CASSRGRNEKLFF
abundance: .; j_gene: TRBJ2-2; v_gene: TRBV5-4; d_gene: TRBD2; CDR3nt: TGTGCCAGCAGCTTGTGGGGACTAGGCAGCGGGGAGCTGTTTTTT; CDR3aa: CASSLWGLGSGELFF
abundance: .; j_gene: TRBJ2-5; v_gene: TRBV2; d_gene: .; CDR3nt: TGTGCCAGCAGTGAAGCCATACGGCAAGAGACCCAGTACTTC; CDR3aa: CASSEAIRQETQYF
abundance: .; j_gene: TRBJ2-7; v_gene: TRBV7-7; d_gene: .; CDR3nt: TGTGCTAGCAGCTTAGGCTTTTCCTACGAGCAGTACTTC; CDR3aa: CASSLGFSYEQYF
abundance: .; j_gene: TRBJ2-7; v_gene: TRBV6-5; d_gene: .; CDR3nt: TGTGCCAGCAGTTACGCCGAAGGTACAGGGTCAGAGCAGTACTTC; CDR3aa: CASSYAEGTGSEQYF
abundance: .; j_gene: TRBJ1-2; v_gene: TRBV30; d_gene: .; CDR3nt: TGTGCCTGGAGTGCGACGGGAACAGGGTGGGGCTACACCTTC; CDR3aa: CAWSATGTGWGYTF
abundance: .; j_gene: TRBJ2-5; v_gene: TRBV10-3; d_gene: TRBD2; CDR3nt: TGTGCCATCCGGGGGGGGGCGCAGACCCAGTACTTC; CDR3aa: CAIRGGAQTQYF
abundance: .; j_gene: TRBJ1-1; v_gene: TRBV5-1; d_gene: TRBD1; CDR3nt: TGCGCCAGCAGCTTGGCAGAAACGCGGGACAGAAGGGGGGTGAACACTGAAGCTTTCTTT; CDR3aa: CASSLAETRDRRGVNTEAFF
abundance: .; j_gene: TRBJ2-5; v_gene: TRBV19; d_gene: TRBD1; CDR3nt: TGTGCCAGTAGTTCCTGGGACAGCAGCCAAGAGACCCAGTACTTC; CDR3aa: CASSSWDSSQETQYF
abundance: few; j_gene: TRBJ2-2; v_gene: TRBV7-2; d_gene: .; CDR3nt: TGTGCCAGCAGCCCCTCGGCCCTTTCGAACACCGGGGAGCTGTTTTTT; CDR3aa: CASSPSALSNTGELFF
abundance: .; j_gene: TRBJ1-1; v_gene: TRBV18; d_gene: TRBD1; CDR3nt: TGTGCCAGCTCGTTAGACAGGGAAATCCAATCGAACACTGAAGCTTTCTTT; CDR3aa: CASSLDREIQSNTEAFF
abundance: .; j_gene: TRBJ1-1; v_gene: TRBV5-1; d_gene: .; CDR3nt: TGCGCCAGCAGCTTAATTAACCGCCTAGGGCAGGAAGCTTTCTTT; CDR3aa: CASSLINRLGQEAFF
abundance: .; j_gene: TRBJ1-1; v_gene: TRBV18; d_gene: .; CDR3nt: TGTGCCAGCTCACCAGGGCAGCTTAGTGTTGAAGCTTTCTTT; CDR3aa: CASSPGQLSVEAFF
abundance: .; j_gene: TRBJ2-1; v_gene: TRBV11-3; d_gene: TRBD2; CDR3nt: TGTGCCAGCGCCAAGGGGACTAGGGGTGAGCAGTTCTTC; CDR3aa: CASAKGTRGEQFF